These 31 T cell receptor beta chains originate from one sample sequenced in a study of blood T cells in healthy people across ages. With a J-beta primer mix and a sample-barcoded 5' primer, a second PCR ran 7 to 11 cycles. TCRdb used MiXCR to reprocess the 5' RACE reads, holding one entry per CDR3 protein. The sample consists of around 650,000 distinct CDR3 sequences, less than 45% of them appearing once. Sequenced input: blood. These receptors came from a man older than 75 in good health.

There are many counts of this clonotype. This chain links TRBV7-2 with TRBJ2-1, with no clear D. V was cut by 4 bases and J by 0 bases, with 13 bases left in between. Looked up from germline, CDR1 is SGHTA and CDR2 is FQGNSA. This CDR3 contains 16 residues. In DNA, the CDR3 is TGTGCCAGCAGCTCACCTCCACCCCGCTCCTACAATGAGCAGTTCTTC. Protein product: CASSSPPPRSYNEQFF.

This clonotype was detected only a few times. This may stem from a read error, because a much larger clone lies one nucleotide away. The chain carries TRBV10-3 and TRBJ2-5; D is possibly TRBD1 (6 bases). The germline V gene has CDR1 ENHRY and CDR2 SYGVKD. V was pared by 5 bases and J by 11 bases, with 21 bases between. The CDR3 consists of 14 residues. The CDR3 DNA follows: TGTGCCATCAGTCCCGGACAGAACAACAATGAGCAGTACTTC. This codes for CAISPGQNNNEQYF.

The V and J genes are TRBV27 and TRBJ2-7; TRBD1 might be the D (6 bases). Germline V gene lookup returns CDR1 MNHEY and CDR2 SMNVEV (reference sequence). Trimming shortened V by 0 bases and J by 4 bases, and 10 bases separated the two germline ends. The CDR3 has 14 amino acids. CDR3: CASSLSHREYEQYF. In DNA, the CDR3 is TGTGCCAGCAGTTTATCGCACAGGGAGTACGAGCAGTACTTC.

This clonotype came up a few times. The chain employs TRBV2 and TRBJ1-4; D remains ambiguous. V lost 5 bases, J lost 0 bases, and 7 bases lay in between. The germline V gene encodes CDR1 SNHLY and CDR2 FYNNEI. The CDR3 runs 14 residues. In nucleotides, the CDR3 is TGTGCCAGCAGTACCCTTGCAACTAATGAAAAACTGTTTTTT. It codes for CASSTLATNEKLFF.

The chain has TRBV25-1 and TRBJ2-7; tentative D call: TRBD2 (5 bases). The CDR3 has 13 amino acids. The germline V gene encodes CDR1 MGHDK and CDR2 SYGVNS. Between the trimmed V and J ends, which lost 2 bases and 2 bases, there was a span of 7 bases. The CDR3 DNA follows: TGTGCCAGCAGTGAAACTAGGCCCTACGAGCAGTACTTC. Encoded protein: CASSETRPYEQYF.

This chain links TRBV7-2 with TRBJ2-3, with 9 bases lining up with TRBD2. CDR1 is SGHTA, CDR2 FQGNSA, per germline. The CDR3 loop spans 17 amino acids. Trimming removed 4 bases from V and 0 bases from J; junction bases left unmatched: 8. The CDR3 here is CASSSLAGYSSTDTQYF. The CDR3 nucleotides read TGTGCCAGCAGCTCGCTAGCGGGATATTCTAGCACAGATACGCAGTATTTT.

This clonotype has more than one count but fewer than ten. The rearrangement joins TRBV5-1 to TRBJ2-7, with 9 bases fitting TRBD2. This CDR3 comprises 14 residues. V dropped 3 bases and J dropped 3; count of bases not matched to a gene: 4. Per the germline V gene, CDR1 is SGHRS and CDR2 is YFSETQ. CDR3 sequence: CASSSAGGDYEQYF. In nucleotides, the CDR3 is TGCGCCAGCAGCTCGGCGGGAGGGGACTACGAGCAGTACTTC. The full variable domain, with the rest looked up from reference TRBV5-1 and TRBJ2-7, is KAGVTQTPRYLIKTRGQQVTLSCSPISGHRSVSWYQQTPGQGLQFLFEYFSETQRNKGNFPGRFSGRQFSNSRSEMNVSTLELGDSALYLCASSSAGGDYEQYFGPGTRLTVT.

V usage is TRBV7-2 and J usage is TRBJ1-2; the D gene is possibly TRBD1 (6 bases). This CDR3 has 14 residues. V shed 1 base and J shed 7 bases, with 13 bases lying between them. In germline, CDR1 is SGHTA, CDR2 FQGNSA. The CDR3 spells CASSLDLGAPGYTF. The DNA for the CDR3 is TGTGCCAGCAGCTTAGATCTGGGGGCGCCTGGCTACACCTTC.

This clonotype occurred a few times. V gene TRBV12-5 combines with J gene TRBJ2-7; unclear D gene. The CDR3 has 13 amino acids. Germline lookup yields CDR1 LGHNT and CDR2 FRNRAP. V lost 5 bases, J lost 6 bases, and 14 bases lay in between. This chain's CDR3 is CASGPGRLAEQYF. CDR3 DNA sequence: TGTGCTAGTGGTCCCGGGCGCCTTGCCGAGCAGTACTTC.

This clonotype came up a few times. CDR3 coding DNA: TGTGCCAGCGGCAGAAGCCAAGAGACCCAGTACTTC. Translation gives CASGRSQETQYF. The rearrangement links TRBV6-6 to TRBJ2-5; D uncertain. The CDR3 has 12 residues. CDR1 is MNHNY and CDR2 is SVGAGI in the germline V gene (reference sequence). V was trimmed by 8 bases and J by 1 base, leaving 8 bases between them.

The chain carries TRBV11-2 and TRBJ2-7; TRBD1 matches 7 bases. The CDR3 loop spans 12 amino acids. With V trimmed by 7 bases and J by 4 bases, 4 bases remained unmatched. In germline, CDR1 is SGHAT, CDR2 FQNNGV. The DNA of the CDR3 is TGTGCCAGCAACCGACAGGGATACGAGCAGTACTTC. This gives the protein CASNRQGYEQYF.

The rearrangement uses TRBV6-2 or TRBV6-3 and TRBJ1-5, with TRBD1 matching 10 bases. This CDR3 spans 14 amino acids. Trimming at V came to 8 bases and at J to 3 bases, leaving 4 bases not matched to a gene. The germline V gene encodes CDR1 MNHEY and CDR2 SVGEGT. CDR3 in amino acids: CASRTGGYNQPQHF. CDR3 in DNA: TGTGCCAGCCGGACAGGGGGGTACAATCAGCCCCAGCATTTT.

The sample holds a few counts of this clonotype. This rearrangement joins TRBV10-3 to TRBJ2-5, with 10 bases matching TRBD2. Trimming at V came to 10 bases and at J to 3 bases, leaving 5 bases not matched to a gene. This CDR3 contains 13 residues. Germline V lookup: CDR1 ENHRY, CDR2 SYGVKD. The CDR3 coding sequence is TGTGCCACCAAGCTAGCGGGAGAAGAGACCCAGTACTTC. It encodes CATKLAGEETQYF.

This chain connects TRBV28 to TRBJ2-7, with 7 bases matching TRBD1. The DNA matches TRBJ2-5 better at its end, which makes the J call doubtful. This CDR3 contains 15 residues. Germline V gives CDR1 MDHEN, CDR2 SYDVKM. CDR3 coding DNA: TGTGCCAGCAGCTGGACAGGAACCGCCGAGGAGACCCAGTACTTC. It encodes CASSWTGTAEETQYF.

The gene calls are TRBV18 and TRBJ2-7; D is unclear. The DNA end is a closer match to TRBJ2-1, so the J assignment may be wrong. Germline V lookup: CDR1 KGHSH, CDR2 LQKENI. The CDR3 runs to 13 residues. The CDR3 nucleotides are TGTGCCAGCTCACCGGCTGCGGTAAATGAGCAGTTCTTC. This codes for CASSPAAVNEQFF.

V gene TRBV28 combines with J gene TRBJ1-1, with 7 positions matching TRBD1. Germline loops: CDR1 MDHEN, CDR2 SYDVKM. CDR3 length equals 14 residues. With 8 bases clipped from V and 4 bases from J, the junction kept 10 bases outside the gene matches. CDR3 nucleotides: TGTGCCAGCGGACGAGGGGGCCTCATCACTGAAGCTTTCTTT. Amino acids: CASGRGGLITEAFF.

The table lists this clonotype with a count of one. V is TRBV12-3 or TRBV12-4 and J is TRBJ2-7; TRBD1 matches 9 bases. CDR3 length: 13 amino acids. Germline trimming cut 11 bases from V and 4 bases from J; bases unmatched to any gene: 9. The CDR3 loop reads CAGTTGGLYEQYF. DNA for the CDR3: TGTGCCGGCACGACAGGGGGTCTATACGAGCAGTACTTC.

V is TRBV20-1 and J is TRBJ2-3; the match to TRBD2 covers 9 bases. Germline trimming cut 0 bases from V and 2 bases from J; bases unmatched to any gene: 6. The CDR3 contains 16 residues. Germline V CDR1 and CDR2: DFQATT, SNEGSKA (reference sequence). The CDR3: CSARESGLALTDTQYF. As DNA, the CDR3 is TGCAGTGCTAGAGAGTCGGGACTAGCCCTCACAGATACGCAGTATTTT.

The V call is TRBV29-1, the J call TRBJ1-1; 7 nucleotides align to TRBD1. The CDR3 contains 14 residues. The J segment lost 1 base and the V segment lost 7 bases, leaving 9 bases of the junction unmatched. Germline-derived CDR1 and CDR2 are SQVTM and ANQGSEA. CDR3 sequence: CSAGEGTENTEAFF. In DNA form, the CDR3 reads TGCAGCGCTGGGGAGGGGACAGAGAACACTGAAGCTTTCTTT. Filled out from reference TRBV29-1 and TRBJ1-1, the complete variable domain reads SAVISQKPSRDICQRGTSLTIQCQVDSQVTMMFWYRQQPGQSLTLIATANQGSEATYESGFVIDKFPISRPNLTFSTLTVSNMSPEDSSIYLCSAGEGTENTEAFFGQGTRLTVV.

This clonotype was observed a few times. The chain employs TRBV5-1 and TRBJ2-7; D is unclear. With 9 bases removed from V and 4 bases from J, the gap between germline ends came to 17 bases. The CDR3 has 13 amino acids. Germline loops: CDR1 SGHRS, CDR2 YFSETQ. DNA of the CDR3: TGCGCCACCAGGACCGAAGAAAGTTACGAGCAGTACTTC. Residues: CATRTEESYEQYF.

This rearrangement joins TRBV6-1 to TRBJ2-7; D gene uncertain. The CDR3 is 15 residues long. The V gene's germline CDR1 is MNHNS and CDR2 SASEGT. The V end lost 0 bases, the J end lost 2 bases, and 11 bases lay between the germline ends. This CDR3 is CASSEADPVTYEQYF. Here the CDR3 DNA reads TGTGCCAGCAGTGAAGCCGACCCAGTTACCTACGAGCAGTACTTC.

In DNA, the CDR3 is TGTGCCAGTAGTATAGGAGGTGGGGGGGCCAATCCCTATGGGCAGTTCTTC. This gives the protein CASSIGGGGANPYGQFF. This chain joins TRBV19 and TRBJ2-1; tentatively, D is TRBD2 (7 bases). CDR3 size: 17 residues. Trimming pared 1 base from V and 12 bases from J, leaving 25 bases between. Germline V gene sequence: CDR1 LNHDA, CDR2 SQIVND (reference sequence). Drawing the rest from reference TRBV19 and TRBJ2-1, the complete variable domain is DGGITQSPKYLFRKEGQNVTLSCEQNLNHDAMYWYRQDPGQGLRLIYYSQIVNDFQKGDIAEGYSVSREKKESFPLTVTSAQKNPTAFYLCASSIGGGGANPYGQFFGPGTRLTVL.

The gene calls are TRBV10-3 and TRBJ2-7, with TRBD1 matching 10 bases. The J call may be incorrect, as the DNA end agrees better with TRBJ2-5. Germline-derived CDR1 and CDR2 are ENHRY and SYGVKD. CDR3 size: 13 residues. CDR3 nucleotides: TGTGCCATCAAGGGACAGGGGAGGGAGACCCAGTACTTC. Translating it yields CAIKGQGRETQYF.

A few counts support this clonotype. The chain couples TRBV20-1 to TRBJ2-1; D gene uncertain. The V gene's germline CDR1 is DFQATT and CDR2 SNEGSKA (reference sequence). V was pared by 0 bases and J by 0 bases, with 9 bases between. The CDR3 sequence is 15 residues long. The CDR3 DNA reads TGCAGTGCTAGAGATCGACAACACTCCTACAATGAGCAGTTCTTC. It yields the protein CSARDRQHSYNEQFF.

In its sample, this clonotype was seen a few times. V gene TRBV7-9 combines with J gene TRBJ1-2; perhaps TRBD1 as D (6 bases). This CDR3 is built from 16 residues. V was cut by 3 bases and J by 3 bases, with 17 bases left in between. Germline CDR1 and CDR2: SEHNR and FQNEAQ (reference sequence). The CDR3 DNA sequence: TGTGCCAGCAGCTTTAAAGGAAGGGGGGAGTACTATGGCTACACCTTC. Translated: CASSFKGRGEYYGYTF.

The chain joins TRBV28 to TRBJ2-7, with D possibly being TRBD2 (6 bases). Trimming shortened V by 5 bases and J by 2 bases, and 16 bases separated the two germline ends. CDR3 size: 15 residues. Germline CDR1 and CDR2: MDHEN and SYDVKM. CDR3 DNA: TGTGCCAGCAGTCTAGCGACTAGAACCACCTACGAGCAGTACTTC. It encodes CASSLATRTTYEQYF.

The gene calls are TRBV2 and TRBJ2-1; D not resolved. Trimming removed 2 bases from V and 9 bases from J, with 5 bases in between. Germline V gives CDR1 SNHLY, CDR2 FYNNEI. The CDR3 covers 11 residues. The CDR3, as DNA: TGTGCCAGCAGTGAATTGGGTGAGCAGTTCTTC. Translating gives CASSELGEQFF.

As to this clonotype: This may arise from a read error, as a much more abundant clone is one base away. This chain's CDR3 is CAGSIGTVDTDTQYF. The CDR3 DNA sequence: TGCGCCGGCAGCATCGGGACAGTTGACACAGATACGCAGTATTTT. The V and J genes are TRBV5-1 and TRBJ2-3, with TRBD1 identical over 7 bases. Germline CDR1 reads SGHRS; CDR2 reads YFSETQ. The CDR3 consists of 15 residues.

This clonotype was seen a handful of times. The V and J genes are TRBV4-3 and TRBJ2-7; 7 bases line up with TRBD2. The CDR3 spans 14 residues. The J segment lost 2 bases and the V segment lost 5 bases, leaving 6 bases of the junction unmatched. Germline V CDR1 and CDR2: LGHNA, YSLEER. The CDR3 DNA reads as TGCGCCAGCAGCTCGTTTGGGGGGGCCTACGAGCAGTACTTC. Protein: CASSSFGGAYEQYF.

This clonotype was observed a few times. The V call is TRBV20-1, the J call TRBJ2-7, with D maybe TRBD1 (6 bases). The V end lost 5 bases, the J end lost 6 bases, and 20 bases lay between the germline ends. Germline CDR1 is DFQATT and CDR2 is SNEGSKA (reference sequence). The CDR3 length is 14 residues. The CDR3, as DNA: TGCAGTGCTGTTTTGGGGGCAGGGCCGAGCGAGCAGTACTTC. This gives the protein CSAVLGAGPSEQYF.

A few counts support this clonotype. V gene TRBV12-3 or TRBV12-4 combines with J gene TRBJ2-7; 8 positions match TRBD2. The CDR3 extends over 15 amino acids. Unmatched junction bases numbered 7, after V lost 2 bases and J lost 4 bases. CDR3 bases: TGTGCCAGCAGTTTATCTGCGGGAGGTGGATACGAGCAGTACTTC. This encodes CASSLSAGGGYEQYF.